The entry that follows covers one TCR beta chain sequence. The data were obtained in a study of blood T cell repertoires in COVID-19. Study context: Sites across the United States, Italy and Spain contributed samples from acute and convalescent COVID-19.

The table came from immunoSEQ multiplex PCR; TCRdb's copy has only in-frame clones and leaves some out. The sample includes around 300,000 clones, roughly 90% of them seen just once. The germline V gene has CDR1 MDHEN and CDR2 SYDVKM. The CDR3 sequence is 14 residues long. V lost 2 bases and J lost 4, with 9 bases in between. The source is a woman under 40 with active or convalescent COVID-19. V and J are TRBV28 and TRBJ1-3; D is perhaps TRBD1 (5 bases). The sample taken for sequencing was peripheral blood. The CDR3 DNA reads TGTGCCAGCAGTTTACCAGGGCAGGGAAACACCATATATTTT. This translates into CASSLPGQGNTIYF.